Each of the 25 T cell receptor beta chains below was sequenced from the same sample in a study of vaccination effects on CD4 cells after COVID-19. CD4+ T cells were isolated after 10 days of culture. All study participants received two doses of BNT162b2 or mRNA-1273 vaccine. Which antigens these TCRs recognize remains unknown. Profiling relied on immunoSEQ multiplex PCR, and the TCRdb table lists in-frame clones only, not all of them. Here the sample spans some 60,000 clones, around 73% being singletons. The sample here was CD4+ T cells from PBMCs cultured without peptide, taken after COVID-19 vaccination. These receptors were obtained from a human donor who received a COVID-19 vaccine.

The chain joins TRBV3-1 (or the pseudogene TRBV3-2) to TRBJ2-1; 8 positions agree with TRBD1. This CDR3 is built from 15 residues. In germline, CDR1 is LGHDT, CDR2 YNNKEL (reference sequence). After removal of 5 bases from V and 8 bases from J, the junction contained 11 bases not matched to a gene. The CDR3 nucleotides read TGTGCCAGCAGCTGGGGAGCAGGGGGCAGGGATGAGCAGTTCTTC. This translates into CASSWGAGGRDEQFF.

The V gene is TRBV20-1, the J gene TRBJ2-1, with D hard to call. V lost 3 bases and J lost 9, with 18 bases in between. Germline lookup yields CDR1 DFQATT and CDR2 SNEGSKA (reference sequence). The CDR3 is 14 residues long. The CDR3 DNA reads TGCAGTGCTAGTGTTCGGGCGAGCGCCGGTGAGCAGTTCTTC. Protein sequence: CSASVRASAGEQFF.

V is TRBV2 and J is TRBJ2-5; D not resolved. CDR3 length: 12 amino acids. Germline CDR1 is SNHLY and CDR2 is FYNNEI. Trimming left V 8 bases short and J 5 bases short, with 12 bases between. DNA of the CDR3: TGTGCCAGCTTAGGTAGCAGGGAGACCCAGTACTTC. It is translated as CASLGSRETQYF. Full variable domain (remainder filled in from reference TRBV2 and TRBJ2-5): EPEVTQTPSHQVTQMGQEVILRCVPISNHLYFYWYRQILGQKVEFLVSFYNNEISEKSEIFDDQFSVERPDGSNFTLKIRSTKLEDSAMYFCASLGSRETQYFGPGTRLLVL.

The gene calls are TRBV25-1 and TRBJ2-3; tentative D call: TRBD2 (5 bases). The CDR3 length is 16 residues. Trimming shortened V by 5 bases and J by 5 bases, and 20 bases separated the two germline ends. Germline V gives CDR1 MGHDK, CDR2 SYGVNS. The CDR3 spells CASSKDLLGLRDTQYF. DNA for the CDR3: TGTGCCAGCAGTAAAGACTTGCTTGGACTTAGAGATACGCAGTATTTT.

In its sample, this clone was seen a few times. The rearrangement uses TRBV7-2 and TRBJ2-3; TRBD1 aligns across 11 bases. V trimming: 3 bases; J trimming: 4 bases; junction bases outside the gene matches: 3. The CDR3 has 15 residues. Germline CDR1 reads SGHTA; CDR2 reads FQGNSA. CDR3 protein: CASSFWGQGADTQYF. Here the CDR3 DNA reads TGTGCCAGCAGCTTTTGGGGACAGGGGGCAGATACGCAGTATTTT.

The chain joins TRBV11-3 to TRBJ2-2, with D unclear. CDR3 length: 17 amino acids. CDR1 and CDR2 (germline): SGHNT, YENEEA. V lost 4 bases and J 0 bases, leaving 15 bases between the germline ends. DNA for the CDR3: TGTGCCAGCAGCTCATCCCAGGTCAAAGCGAACACCGGGGAGCTGTTTTTT. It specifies CASSSSQVKANTGELFF.

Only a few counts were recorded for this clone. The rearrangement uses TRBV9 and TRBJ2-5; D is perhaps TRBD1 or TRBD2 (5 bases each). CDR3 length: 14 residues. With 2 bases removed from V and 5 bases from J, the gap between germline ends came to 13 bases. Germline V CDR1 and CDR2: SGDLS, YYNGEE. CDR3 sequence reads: CASSVGTTRETQYF. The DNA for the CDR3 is TGTGCCAGCAGCGTCGGGACCACACGGGAGACCCAGTACTTC.

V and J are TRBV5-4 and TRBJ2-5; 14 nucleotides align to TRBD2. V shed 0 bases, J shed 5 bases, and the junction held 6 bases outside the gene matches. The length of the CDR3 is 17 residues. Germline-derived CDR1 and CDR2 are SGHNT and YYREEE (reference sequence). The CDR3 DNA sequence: TGTGCCAGCAGCTTGGATGGGACTAGCGGGAGTGGGGAGACCCAGTACTTC. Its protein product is CASSLDGTSGSGETQYF.

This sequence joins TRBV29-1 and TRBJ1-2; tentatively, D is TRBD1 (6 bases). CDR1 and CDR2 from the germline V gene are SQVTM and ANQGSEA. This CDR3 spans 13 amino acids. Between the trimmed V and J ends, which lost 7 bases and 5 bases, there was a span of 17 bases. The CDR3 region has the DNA TGCAGCGCCCCCCGGGACACGGAGTATGGCTACACCTTC. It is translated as CSAPRDTEYGYTF.

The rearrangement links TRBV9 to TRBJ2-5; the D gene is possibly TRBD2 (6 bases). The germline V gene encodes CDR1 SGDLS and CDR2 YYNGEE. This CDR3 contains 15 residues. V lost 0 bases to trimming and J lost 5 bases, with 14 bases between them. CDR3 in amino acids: CASSVAPGLMETQYF. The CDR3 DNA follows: TGTGCCAGCAGCGTAGCTCCCGGACTAATGGAGACCCAGTACTTC.

The CDR3 region is CASSLGGDTEAFF. Written as DNA, the CDR3 is TGCGCCAGCAGCCTGGGGGGGGACACTGAAGCTTTCTTT. The rearrangement links TRBV4-3 to TRBJ1-1, with D maybe TRBD1 (5 bases). With 4 bases removed from V and 3 bases from J, the gap between germline ends came to 9 bases. This CDR3 is built from 13 residues. The germline CDR1 and CDR2 sequences are LGHNA and YSLEER.

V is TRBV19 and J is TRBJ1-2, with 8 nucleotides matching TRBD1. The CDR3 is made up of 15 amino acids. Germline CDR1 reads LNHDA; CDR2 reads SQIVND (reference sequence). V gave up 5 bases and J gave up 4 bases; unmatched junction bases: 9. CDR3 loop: CASSPPWDRSYGYTF. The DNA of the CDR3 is TGTGCCAGTAGTCCGCCTTGGGACAGGTCCTATGGCTACACCTTC.

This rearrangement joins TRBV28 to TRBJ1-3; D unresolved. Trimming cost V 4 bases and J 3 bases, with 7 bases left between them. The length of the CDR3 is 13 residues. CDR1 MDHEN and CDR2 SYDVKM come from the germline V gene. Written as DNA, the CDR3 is TGTGCCAGCAGTTCCGCCAGTGGAAACACCATATATTTT. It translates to CASSSASGNTIYF.

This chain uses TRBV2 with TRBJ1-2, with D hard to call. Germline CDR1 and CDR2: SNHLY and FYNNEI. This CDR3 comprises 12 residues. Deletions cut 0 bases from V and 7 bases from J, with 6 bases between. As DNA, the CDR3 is TGTGCCAGCAGTGAAGCCACCAGTGGCTACACCTTC. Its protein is CASSEATSGYTF.

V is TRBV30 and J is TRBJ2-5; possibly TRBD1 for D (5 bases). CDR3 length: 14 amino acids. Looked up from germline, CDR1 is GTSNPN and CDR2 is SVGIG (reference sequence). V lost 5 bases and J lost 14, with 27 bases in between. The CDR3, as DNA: TGTGCCTGGGTCTCGTTTACGATGGGGCGGAAGGTTTACTTC. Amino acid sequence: CAWVSFTMGRKVYF.

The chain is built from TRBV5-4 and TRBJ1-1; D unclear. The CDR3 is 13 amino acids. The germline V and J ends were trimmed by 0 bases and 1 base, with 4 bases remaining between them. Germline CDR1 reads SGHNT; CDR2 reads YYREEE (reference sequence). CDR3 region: CASSLDTNTEAFF. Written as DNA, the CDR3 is TGTGCCAGCAGCTTGGACACGAACACTGAAGCTTTCTTT.

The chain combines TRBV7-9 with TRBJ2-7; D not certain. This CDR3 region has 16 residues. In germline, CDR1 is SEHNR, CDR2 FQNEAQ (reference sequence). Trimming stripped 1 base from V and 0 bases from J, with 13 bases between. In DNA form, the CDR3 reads TGTGCCAGCAGCTTAGAGGATTTTATGAGCTCCTACGAGCAGTACTTC. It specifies CASSLEDFMSSYEQYF.

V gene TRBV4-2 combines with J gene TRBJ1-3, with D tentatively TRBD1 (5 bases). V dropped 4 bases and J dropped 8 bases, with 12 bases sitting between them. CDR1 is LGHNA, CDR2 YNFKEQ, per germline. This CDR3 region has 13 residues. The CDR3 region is CASSPERGYTIYF. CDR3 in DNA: TGTGCCAGCAGCCCGGAGAGGGGTTACACCATATATTTT.

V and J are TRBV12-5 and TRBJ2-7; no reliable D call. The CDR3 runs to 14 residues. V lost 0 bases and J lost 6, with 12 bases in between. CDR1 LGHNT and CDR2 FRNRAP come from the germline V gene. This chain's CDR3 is CASGLVPTAGEQYF. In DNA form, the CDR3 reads TGTGCTAGTGGTTTGGTCCCGACCGCTGGCGAGCAGTACTTC.

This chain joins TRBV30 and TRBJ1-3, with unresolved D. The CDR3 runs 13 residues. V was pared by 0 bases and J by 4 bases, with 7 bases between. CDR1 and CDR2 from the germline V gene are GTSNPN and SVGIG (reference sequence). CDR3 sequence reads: CAWSVGQGNTIYF. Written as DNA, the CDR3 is TGTGCCTGGAGTGTAGGGCAGGGAAACACCATATATTTT. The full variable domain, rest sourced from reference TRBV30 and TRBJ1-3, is SQTIHQWPATLVQPVGSPLSLECTVEGTSNPNLYWYRQAAGRGLQLLFYSVGIGQISSEVPQNLSASRPQDRQFILSSKKLLLSDSGFYLCAWSVGQGNTIYFGEGSWLTVV.

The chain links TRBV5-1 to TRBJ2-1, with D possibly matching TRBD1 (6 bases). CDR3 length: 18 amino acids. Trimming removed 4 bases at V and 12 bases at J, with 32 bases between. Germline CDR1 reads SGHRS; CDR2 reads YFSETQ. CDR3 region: CASSPQPVQGRHNEGQFF. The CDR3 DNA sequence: TGCGCCAGCAGCCCCCAACCCGTACAGGGAAGACACAATGAAGGGCAGTTCTTC.

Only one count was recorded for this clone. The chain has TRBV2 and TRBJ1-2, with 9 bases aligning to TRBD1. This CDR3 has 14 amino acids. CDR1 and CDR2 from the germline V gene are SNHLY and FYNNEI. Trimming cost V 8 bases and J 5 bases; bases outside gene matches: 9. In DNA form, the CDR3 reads TGTGCCAGCTCACAGGGGGCGGGGGGATATGGCTACACCTTC. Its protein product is CASSQGAGGYGYTF.

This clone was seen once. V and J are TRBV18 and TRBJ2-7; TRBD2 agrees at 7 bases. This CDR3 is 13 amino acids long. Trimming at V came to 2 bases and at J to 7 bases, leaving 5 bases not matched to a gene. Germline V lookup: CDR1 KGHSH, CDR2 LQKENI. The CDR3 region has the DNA TGTGCCAGCTCACCATCCGGGAGGTGGGAGCAGTACTTC. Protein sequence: CASSPSGRWEQYF. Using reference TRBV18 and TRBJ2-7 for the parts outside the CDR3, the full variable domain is NAGVMQNPRHLVRRRGQEARLRCSPMKGHSHVYWYRQLPEEGLKFMVYLQKENIIDESGMPKERFSAEFPKEGPSILRIQQVVRGDSAAYFCASSPSGRWEQYFGPGTRLTVT.

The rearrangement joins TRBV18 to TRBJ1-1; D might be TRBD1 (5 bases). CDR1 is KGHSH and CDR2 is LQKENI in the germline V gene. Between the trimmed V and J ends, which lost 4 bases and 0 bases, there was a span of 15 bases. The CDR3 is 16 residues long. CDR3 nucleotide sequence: TGTGCCAGCTCACTGGTAGCAGGGACCTTGAACACTGAAGCTTTCTTT. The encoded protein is CASSLVAGTLNTEAFF.

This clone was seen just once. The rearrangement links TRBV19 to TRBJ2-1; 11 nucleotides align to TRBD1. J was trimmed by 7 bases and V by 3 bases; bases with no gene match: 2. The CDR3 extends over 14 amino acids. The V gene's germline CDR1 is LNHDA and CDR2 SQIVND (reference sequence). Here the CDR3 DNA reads TGTGCCAGTAGTATTGGGACAGGGGGGAATGAGCAGTTCTTC. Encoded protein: CASSIGTGGNEQFF.